This is a list of T cell receptor beta chains from one sample in a study of blood T cell repertoires in COVID-19. The data were produced by immunoSEQ multiplex PCR, yet TCRdb's version contains in-frame clones alone and is incomplete. The repertoire has around 300,000 clones, around four fifths of them found once; the top ten carry just under 3%. What was sequenced was peripheral blood. The receptors derive from a man younger than 40 with active or convalescent COVID-19. The CDR3 runs from the conserved cysteine through the conserved F or W. The order of the fields is clone size, D gene, J gene, CDR3 length, V gene, CDR3 DNA, CDR3 protein. D genes are given only for firm matches. Clone size is given for some rows only: seen once, a few or many times, or a class if the clone is expanded.

NA	NA	TRBJ2-4	14	TRBV4-1	TGCGCCAGCAGTCCCCCTCTCGCCAAAAACATTCAGTACTTC	CASSPPLAKNIQYF
NA	NA	TRBJ1-2	15	TRBV10-3	TGTGCCATCAGCCCCACTCCTGGACAGAACTATGGCTACACCTTC	CAISPTPGQNYGYTF
NA	TRBD2	TRBJ2-1	16	TRBV5-4	TGTGCCAGCAGCGCCTCGACTAGCGGGGGGTACAATGAGCAGTTCTTC	CASSASTSGGYNEQFF
NA	TRBD1	TRBJ1-1	17	TRBV9	TGTGCCAGCAGCGTAGCGTCAGGGGGGATTGTGAACACTGAAGCTTTCTTT	CASSVASGGIVNTEAFF
NA	NA	TRBJ1-2	14	TRBV6-2/TRBV6-3	TGTGCCAGCAGTCTCAGGGGAGGGAGCTATGGCTACACCTTC	CASSLRGGSYGYTF
NA	TRBD2	TRBJ2-5	17	TRBV6-2/TRBV6-3	TGTGCCAGCAGTTACTCCGTAACTAGCGGGAGTCAAGAGACCCAGTACTTC	CASSYSVTSGSQETQYF
NA	TRBD1	TRBJ1-2	15	TRBV9	TGTGCCAGCAGCGTAGCTCAGGGGGCGGTAATAGGCTACACCTTC	CASSVAQGAVIGYTF
few	NA	TRBJ2-1	18	TRBV6-2/TRBV6-3	TGTGCCAGCAGTTCCACCTCCCTAGCCTCACTAACGGCCAATGAGCAGTTCTTC	CASSSTSLASLTANEQFF
NA	TRBD1	TRBJ2-2	15	TRBV28	TGTGCCAGCAGTTTATGGACAGGGGGGCGCGGGGAGCTGTTTTTT	CASSLWTGGRGELFF
NA	TRBD1	TRBJ1-2	14	TRBV5-4	TGTGCCAGCAGCTCCGACAGGGGAGGCTATGGCTACACCTTC	CASSSDRGGYGYTF
NA	NA	TRBJ2-7	16	TRBV30	TGTGCCTGGTCTCCAAGGAGCTTTAGGAGCTCCTACGAGCAGTACTTC	CAWSPRSFRSSYEQYF
NA	NA	TRBJ1-1	14	TRBV4-3	TGCGCCAGCAGCAAACAGATCCTGAACACTGAAGCTTTCTTT	CASSKQILNTEAFF